This T cell receptor beta chain was obtained from a study of OX40 agonist ivuxolimab in advanced cancers. Study at large: Patients received the agonistic anti-OX40 (CD134) antibody ivuxolimab. Every 2 weeks, patients got intravenous ivuxolimab at one of six dose levels (0.01-10 mg/kg). Study conclusions and caveats: Dosing at 0.1 to 3.0 mg/kg was accompanied by clonal expansion of CD4+ and CD8+ blood T cells by week 6. Low normalized T-cell clonal expansion also characterized some of the nonresponders.

Turning to this clone: Its antigen is as yet unknown.

Germline-derived CDR1 and CDR2 are KGHSH and LQKENI. J was trimmed by 5 bases and V by 6 bases; bases with no gene match: 5. This CDR3 comprises 14 residues. Using immunoSEQ multiplex PCR, the repertoire was profiled, and TCRdb retains in-frame clones only, with some absent. This sample carries tens of thousands of clones, about 88% of them seen once, and the ten largest clones take about 1%. The material was CD4+ or CD8+ T cells sorted from blood, obtained in a trial of the OX40 agonist ivuxolimab. This rearrangement joins TRBV18 to TRBJ2-5; 11 positions agree with TRBD1. The TCR originated in an adult with an advanced solid tumor such as melanoma, head and neck, liver or kidney cancer. The CDR3, as DNA: TGTGCCAGCTCGCCGGACAGGGGGCTTGAGACCCAGTACTTC. It codes for CASSPDRGLETQYF.